The 3 T cell receptor beta chains reported below all come from one sample, sequenced in a study of shared clonotypes between healthy human individuals. CD45RO-negative, CCR7-positively selected cells formed the naive CD8 fraction, excluding terminally differentiated effector memory CD45RA+ cells. Only in-frame clones appear in the TCRdb table, and some are missing; sequencing was by immunoSEQ multiplex PCR. The sample carries 1.5 million to 2.5 million clones, over 85% recorded once. Sequences were obtained from naive CD8+ T cells sorted from blood. Every receptor here comes from a man aged 18 to 30 in good health.

About this clone: The same CDR3 can be traced to other DNA sequences in this sample. V gene TRBV13 combines with J gene TRBJ2-5; 7 bases align to TRBD1. The junction had 3 bases not matched to a gene; V was cut back by 4 bases and J by 1 base. This CDR3 has 14 residues. The germline CDR1 and CDR2 sequences are PRHDT and FYEKMQ (reference sequence). The CDR3 here is CASSSGTAQETQYF. The CDR3 nucleotides are TGTGCCAGCAGCTCAGGGACAGCCCAAGAGACCCAGTACTTC.

The rearrangement joins TRBV27 to TRBJ2-7, with 8 bases identical to TRBD2. CDR3 size: 14 residues. Per germline, CDR1 MNHEY and CDR2 SMNVEV (reference sequence). With 5 bases clipped from V and 4 bases from J, the junction kept 7 bases outside the gene matches. CDR3 residues: CASSTRGGLYEQYF. CDR3 nucleotide sequence: TGTGCCAGCAGTACCCGGGGGGGGCTGTACGAGCAGTACTTC.

A remark on this clone: In the same sample, other DNA sequences code for this CDR3. The CDR3 DNA sequence: TGTGCCAGCAGTCTGGGACGTGGCAATGAGCAGTTCTTC. Translation gives CASSLGRGNEQFF. The chain joins TRBV27 to TRBJ2-1; the D gene could be TRBD1 or TRBD2 (5 bases each). Germline CDR1 and CDR2: MNHEY and SMNVEV (reference sequence). The V and J ends lost 5 bases and 6 bases respectively, with 11 bases between them. The CDR3 totals 13 residues.